This T cell receptor beta chain comes out of a study of blood T cell repertoires in COVID-19. There are 13 residues in the CDR3. Trimming took off 0 bases at V and 4 bases at J, with 6 bases between the two ends. In germline, CDR1 is SGHTA, CDR2 FQGNSA. Repertoires were generated with immunoSEQ multiplex PCR, while TCRdb's copy carries only in-frame clones and drops some. The sample lists roughly 180,000 clones; around 87% were seen once. Participants, 18 to 89 years old, spanned approximately 26 US areas. Resolution of symptoms, clearance, or two negative PCRs was present in recovered Cohort 3 donors.

The sequence was obtained from a woman in her 30s who had recovered from COVID-19. The chain carries TRBV7-2 and TRBJ2-5; no reliable D call. Input material: PBMCs or T cells enriched from blood (not recorded which). The CDR3 region has the DNA TGTGCCAGCAGCTTAGCTAGTAGAGAGACCCAGTACTTC. It codes for CASSLASRETQYF.